The clone carrying this T cell receptor (beta chain) appeared a few times. Its antigen is currently unknown. These data originate in a study of T cell responses to AZD1222 COVID-19 vaccine. Notes on the study in general: Donors were largely white British and mainly female; clonal diversity was possibly underestimated.

Repertoires were generated with immunoSEQ multiplex PCR, while TCRdb's copy carries only in-frame clones and drops some. The repertoire includes just under 100,000 clones, 70% to 90% of them detected once, and roughly 2.8% sits in the top ten. There are 12 residues in the CDR3. V lost 7 bases, J lost 1 base, and 7 bases lay in between. Germline values: CDR1 MNHEY, CDR2 SVGAGI. The chain joins TRBV6-5 to TRBJ1-1, with no clear D. The TCR was taken from an adult in good health. Sequenced here: peripheral blood, sampled on day 0 of AZD1222 vaccination. CDR3 DNA sequence: TGTGCCAGCACAACCAGGAACACTGAAGCTTTCTTT. Encoded protein: CASTTRNTEAFF.